These T cell receptor beta chains were read from a single sample in a study of T cells after somatic rescue of genetic block. Clones were read by immunoSEQ multiplex PCR, and TCRdb kept only the in-frame ones, dropping some. The sample holds about 67,000 clones, 92% seen once. Sequencing was done on a sample of peripheral blood mononuclear cells (PBMCs). These receptors were obtained from a middle-aged man. Each CDR3 is given with its conserved first and last residue. The D gene is left open where the match is weak. Clone size appears in some rows only: once, few, many, or a class for an expanded clone.

TRBV18	TRBJ2-1	NA	13	NA	TGTGCCAGCTCCCCCCTTCGGGCCAATGAGCAGTTCTTC	CASSPLRANEQFF
TRBV18	TRBJ1-2	few	13	NA	TGTGCCAGCTCCGGACAGATGGGAAGAGGCTACACCTTC	CASSGQMGRGYTF
TRBV4-2	TRBJ1-1	NA	15	NA	TGTGCCAGCAGCCGGGCAGAAGGGGAGAACACTGAAGCTTTCTTT	CASSRAEGENTEAFF
TRBV4-1	TRBJ1-2	NA	14	NA	TGCGCCAGCAGCCAAGACCACAGGGCCAATGGCTACACCTTC	CASSQDHRANGYTF
TRBV18	TRBJ2-3	NA	14	TRBD2	TGTGCCAGCTCACCGGCGGGAGGCACAGATACGCAGTATTTT	CASSPAGGTDTQYF
TRBV6-5	TRBJ1-1	NA	15	NA	TGTGCCAGCAGTGCCCACAGGGCAGTCGGCACTGAAGCTTTCTTT	CASSAHRAVGTEAFF
TRBV5-6	TRBJ2-5	NA	12	NA	TGTGCCAGCAGCTTGAAACTTGAGACCCAGTACTTC	CASSLKLETQYF
TRBV7-9	TRBJ2-1	NA	12	NA	TGTGCCAGCAGCTTAGTAGGTAATGAGCAGTTCTTC	CASSLVGNEQFF
TRBV15	TRBJ2-7	NA	15	TRBD2	TGTGCCACCAGCTTTCCCAGCGGGAGAAAGGACGAGCAGTACTTC	CATSFPSGRKDEQYF
TRBV2	TRBJ2-5	NA	14	NA	TGTGCCAGCAGCCAAGCTCGGGCCCAAGAGACCCAGTACTTC	CASSQARAQETQYF
TRBV6-5	TRBJ2-7	few	13	TRBD1	TGTGCCAGCAGACGGACAGGGCCCTACGAGCAGTACTTC	CASRRTGPYEQYF
TRBV10-1	TRBJ2-7	NA	12	NA	TGCGCCAGCAGCTCGGCGACCGGGGAGCAGTACTTC	CASSSATGEQYF
TRBV14	TRBJ1-2	NA	15	NA	TGTGCCAGCAGCCAAGATAATAGGGCTTTAAAAGACTACACCTTC	CASSQDNRALKDYTF
TRBV13	TRBJ1-2	few	15	NA	TGTGCCAGCAACGAGGACCTGGCCCCCGCGGATGGCTACACCTTC	CASNEDLAPADGYTF
TRBV5-1	TRBJ1-3	NA	13	NA	TGCGCCAGCAGCATTCAAAAGGGAGACACCATATATTTT	CASSIQKGDTIYF
TRBV7-6	TRBJ2-7	NA	17	TRBD1	TGTGCCAGCAGCTTATTAACAACAGGGGGCAGTTCCTACGAGCAGTACTTC	CASSLLTTGGSSYEQYF
TRBV18	TRBJ2-1	NA	15	NA	TGTGCCAGCTCACCCTTGGGGGGCTCCTACAATGAGCAGTTCTTC	CASSPLGGSYNEQFF
TRBV28	TRBJ2-7	NA	15	NA	TGTGCCAGCAGCTTCGGGACACAGGGTGCCTACGAGCAGTACTTC	CASSFGTQGAYEQYF
TRBV5-1	TRBJ1-3	NA	16	NA	TGCGCCAGCAGCTTGGTATCGGGCAGGGGTGGAAACACCATATATTTT	CASSLVSGRGGNTIYF
TRBV7-6	TRBJ2-2	NA	17	NA	TGTGCCAGCAGCGACAGAGGGTACCTAGGTGTCACCGGGGAGCTGTTTTTT	CASSDRGYLGVTGELFF
TRBV4-3	TRBJ2-2	NA	17	TRBD2	TGCGCCAGCAGCCAAGGGACTAGCGGGATGAACACCGGGGAGCTGTTTTTT	CASSQGTSGMNTGELFF
TRBV18	TRBJ2-7	NA	16	NA	TGTGCCAGCTCACGACTACCGGGTAGACGCGACTACGAGCAGTACTTC	CASSRLPGRRDYEQYF
TRBV14	TRBJ1-2	NA	14	NA	TGTGCCAGCAGCCACGAGGGGCGTTGGGGTGGCTACACCTTC	CASSHEGRWGGYTF
TRBV5-1	TRBJ1-1	NA	15	NA	TGCGCCAGCAGCTTGGCAGCCGGGGCAGGTACTGAAGCTTTCTTT	CASSLAAGAGTEAFF
TRBV5-1	TRBJ2-2	NA	16	NA	TGCGCCAGCAGTTATCCGGGACGGTCGAACACCGGGGAGCTGTTTTTT	CASSYPGRSNTGELFF
TRBV2	TRBJ2-5	NA	14	TRBD1	TGTGCCAGCAGTCCCCAGGGGGCCCAAGAGACCCAGTACTTC	CASSPQGAQETQYF
TRBV18	TRBJ2-7	NA	13	NA	TGTGCCAGCTCACCAACCAGTCCCTACGAGCAGTACTTC	CASSPTSPYEQYF
TRBV7-3	TRBJ2-6	NA	15	NA	TGTGCCAGCAGCCCAGGGACAACTGGGGCCAACGTCCTGACTTTC	CASSPGTTGANVLTF
TRBV7-9	TRBJ2-1	NA	13	NA	TGTGCCAGCAGCTTGGAGGGCGGCAATGAGCAGTTCTTC	CASSLEGGNEQFF
TRBV6-5	TRBJ2-3	NA	14	NA	TGTGCCAGCCAACTAGCACCCAGCACAGATACGCAGTATTTT	CASQLAPSTDTQYF
TRBV28	TRBJ2-7	NA	13	NA	TGTGCCAGCAGTTTAGGTTGGGTAGGCGAGCAGTACTTC	CASSLGWVGEQYF
TRBV2	TRBJ1-1	once	14	TRBD1	TGTGCCAGCAGCCGTCAGGGGGAGGACACTGAAGCTTTCTTT	CASSRQGEDTEAFF
TRBV6-4	TRBJ2-2	once	13	NA	TGTGCCAGCAGTAACTCTAACACCGGGGAGCTGTTTTTT	CASSNSNTGELFF